This is a list of T cell receptor beta chains from one sample in a study of blood T cell repertoires in COVID-19. Using immunoSEQ multiplex PCR, the repertoire was profiled, and TCRdb retains in-frame clones only, with some absent. The table includes 350,000 to 400,000 clones, around 89% detected once. Sequencing was performed on PBMCs or T cells enriched from blood (not recorded which). The origin of the receptors is a man between 18 and 29 years old who had recovered from COVID-19. The CDR3 runs from the conserved cysteine through the conserved F or W. A D gene is named only where the DNA matches it firmly. Clone size is stated in some rows and not others, as once, few, many or a class when expanded.

>TRBJ1-2|TRBD1|-|TRBV10-2
CASRVQGNADDYGYTF
TGCGCCAGCAGGGTACAGGGGAATGCGGACGACTATGGCTACACCTTC
>TRBJ1-1|TRBD1|-|TRBV6-5
CASSYMTGGTEAFF
TGTGCCAGCAGTTACATGACAGGGGGCACTGAAGCTTTCTTT
>TRBJ2-5|TRBD1|-|TRBV6-4
CASSGTGLQETQYF
TGTGCCAGTTCCGGGACAGGGCTCCAAGAGACCCAGTACTTC
>TRBJ2-7|TRBD2|-|TRBV6-2/TRBV6-3
CASSLAGGPLEQYF
TGTGCCAGCAGCTTAGCGGGGGGACCCCTGGAGCAGTACTTC
>TRBJ2-7|TRBD1|-|TRBV28
CASSLTRQGAVQYF
TGTGCCAGCAGTTTAACACGACAGGGGGCTGTGCAGTACTTC
>TRBJ1-1|-|once|TRBV30
CAVGKGGTEAFF
TGTGCAGTTGGGAAAGGGGGCACTGAAGCTTTCTTT
>TRBJ2-1|-|-|TRBV19
CASKKQGTQNEQFF
TGTGCCAGTAAAAAGCAGGGGACGCAGAATGAGCAGTTCTTC
>TRBJ2-3|TRBD2|-|TRBV2
CASSGLAGPTDTQYF
TGTGCCAGCAGCGGGCTAGCGGGTCCCACAGATACGCAGTATTTT
>TRBJ2-2|TRBD1|-|TRBV5-4
CASSPRDRAARELFF
TGTGCCAGCAGCCCCCGGGACAGGGCAGCGCGGGAGCTGTTTTTT
>TRBJ2-1|TRBD1|-|TRBV7-9
CASSLTTGGYNEQFF
TGTGCCAGCAGCTTAACGACAGGGGGTTACAATGAGCAGTTCTTC
>TRBJ1-1|-|-|TRBV2
CASRGDITVAFF
TGTGCCAGCAGGGGGGACATTACCGTCGCTTTCTTT
>TRBJ2-7|TRBD2|-|TRBV25-1
CASSESSSGGFYEQYF
TGTGCCAGCAGTGAATCGAGTAGCGGGGGGTTCTACGAGCAGTACTTC
>TRBJ2-1|TRBD2|-|TRBV6-5
CASSYSGSGRRNEQFF
TGTGCCAGCAGTTACTCGGGTAGCGGGAGACGTAATGAGCAGTTCTTC
>TRBJ2-7|-|-|TRBV10-3
CAISEGRIADSYEQYF
TGTGCCATCAGTGAGGGGAGGATAGCGGACTCCTACGAGCAGTACTTC
>TRBJ1-2|TRBD1|-|TRBV24-1
CATSEGQRDGYTF
TGTGCCACCAGTGAGGGACAGCGGGATGGCTACACCTTC
>TRBJ2-1|-|-|TRBV6-5
CASSYGAVKGDEQFF
TGTGCCAGCAGTTACGGAGCTGTGAAAGGAGATGAGCAGTTCTTC
>TRBJ2-1|TRBD1|once|TRBV18
CASSKRWTGRDYNEQFF
TGTGCCAGCTCAAAACGATGGACAGGACGAGACTACAATGAGCAGTTCTTC
>TRBJ2-1|-|-|TRBV27
CASSSIFSGNEQFF
TGTGCCAGCAGTTCAATCTTCAGCGGGAATGAGCAGTTCTTC
>TRBJ2-4|-|once|TRBV3-1/TRBV3-2
CASSQGGGNIQYF
TGTGCCAGCAGCCAGGGGGGTGGAAACATTCAGTACTTC
>TRBJ1-4|-|-|TRBV2
CASTIQAATNEKLFF
TGTGCCAGCACCATCCAAGCGGCAACTAATGAAAAACTGTTTTTT
>TRBJ2-5|-|few|TRBV12-3/TRBV12-4
CASSLRERGTQYF
TGTGCCAGCAGTTTACGGGAGAGGGGGACCCAGTACTTC
>TRBJ2-7|-|-|TRBV20-1
CSASGLAVYEQYF
TGCAGTGCTAGTGGGCTAGCAGTCTACGAGCAGTACTTC